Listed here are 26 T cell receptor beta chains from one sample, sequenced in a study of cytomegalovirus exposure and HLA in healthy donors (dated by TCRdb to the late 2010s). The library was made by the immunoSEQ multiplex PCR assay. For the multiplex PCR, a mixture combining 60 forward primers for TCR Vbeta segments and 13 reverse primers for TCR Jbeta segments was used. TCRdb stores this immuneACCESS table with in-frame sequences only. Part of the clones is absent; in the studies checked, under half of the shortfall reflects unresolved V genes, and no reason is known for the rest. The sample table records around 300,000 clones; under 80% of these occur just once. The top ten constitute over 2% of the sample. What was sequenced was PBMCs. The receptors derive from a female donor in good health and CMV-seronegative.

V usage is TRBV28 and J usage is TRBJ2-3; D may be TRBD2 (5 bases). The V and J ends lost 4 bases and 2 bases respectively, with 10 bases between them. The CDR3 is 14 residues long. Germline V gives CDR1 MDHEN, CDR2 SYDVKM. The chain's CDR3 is CASSSGLFTDTQYF. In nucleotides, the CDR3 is TGTGCCAGCAGTTCCGGACTGTTCACAGATACGCAGTATTTT.

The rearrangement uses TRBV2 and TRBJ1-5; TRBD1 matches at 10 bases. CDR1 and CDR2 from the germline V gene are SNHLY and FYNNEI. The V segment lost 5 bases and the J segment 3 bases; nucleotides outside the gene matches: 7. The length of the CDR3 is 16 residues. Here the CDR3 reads CASSRTGGPLNQPQHF. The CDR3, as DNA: TGTGCCAGCAGTAGGACAGGGGGGCCCCTCAATCAGCCCCAGCATTTT. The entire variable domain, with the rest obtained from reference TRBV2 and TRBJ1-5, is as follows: EPEVTQTPSHQVTQMGQEVILRCVPISNHLYFYWYRQILGQKVEFLVSFYNNEISEKSEIFDDQFSVERPDGSNFTLKIRSTKLEDSAMYFCASSRTGGPLNQPQHFGDGTRLSIL.

In DNA, the CDR3 is TGTGCCAGCAGCCTACGGACAGGGGGCGACGAGACCCAGTACTTC. Translation: CASSLRTGGDETQYF. The chain links TRBV7-9 to TRBJ2-5; 11 positions agree with TRBD1. Looked up from germline, CDR1 is SEHNR and CDR2 is FQNEAQ (reference sequence). The V segment lost 5 bases and the J segment 5 bases; nucleotides outside the gene matches: 7. The CDR3 is 15 residues long.

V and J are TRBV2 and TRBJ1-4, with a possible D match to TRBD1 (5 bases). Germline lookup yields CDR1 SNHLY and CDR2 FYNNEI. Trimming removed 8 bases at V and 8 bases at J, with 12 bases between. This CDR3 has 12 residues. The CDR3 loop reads CASGGGREKLFF. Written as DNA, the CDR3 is TGTGCCAGCGGCGGGGGACGGGAAAAACTGTTTTTT.

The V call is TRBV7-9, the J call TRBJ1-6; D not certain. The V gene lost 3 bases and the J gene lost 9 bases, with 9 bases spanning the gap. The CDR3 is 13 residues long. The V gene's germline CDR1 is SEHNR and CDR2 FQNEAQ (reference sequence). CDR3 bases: TGTGCCAGCAGCTTCGGGATCCCTTCACCCCTCCACTTT. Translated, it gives CASSFGIPSPLHF.

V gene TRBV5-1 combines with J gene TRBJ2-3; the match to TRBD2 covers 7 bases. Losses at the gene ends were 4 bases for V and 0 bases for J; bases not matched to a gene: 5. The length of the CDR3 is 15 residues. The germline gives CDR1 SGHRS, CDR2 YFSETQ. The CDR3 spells CASSPGLLSTDTQYF. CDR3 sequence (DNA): TGCGCCAGCAGCCCGGGACTATTAAGCACAGATACGCAGTATTTT.

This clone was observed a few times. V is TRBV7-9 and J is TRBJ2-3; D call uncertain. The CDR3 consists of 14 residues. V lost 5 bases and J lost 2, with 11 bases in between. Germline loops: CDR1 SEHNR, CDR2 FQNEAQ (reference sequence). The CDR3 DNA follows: TGTGCCAGCAGCCCACTGACTTCCACAGATACGCAGTATTTT. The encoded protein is CASSPLTSTDTQYF.

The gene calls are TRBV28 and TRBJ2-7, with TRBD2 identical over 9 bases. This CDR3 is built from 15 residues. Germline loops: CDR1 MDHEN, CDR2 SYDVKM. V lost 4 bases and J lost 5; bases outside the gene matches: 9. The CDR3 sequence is CASSSDGLASHEQYF. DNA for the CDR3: TGTGCCAGCAGTTCGGACGGACTAGCGTCCCACGAGCAGTACTTC. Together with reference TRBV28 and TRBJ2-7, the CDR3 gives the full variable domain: DVKVTQSSRYLVKRTGEKVFLECVQDMDHENMFWYRQDPGLGLRLIYFSYDVKMKEKGDIPEGYSVSREKKERFSLILESASTNQTSMYLCASSSDGLASHEQYFGPGTRLTVT.

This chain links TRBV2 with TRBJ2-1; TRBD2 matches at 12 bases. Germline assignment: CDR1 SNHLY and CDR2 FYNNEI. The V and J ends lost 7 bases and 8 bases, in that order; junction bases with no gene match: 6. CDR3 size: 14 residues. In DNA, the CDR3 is TGTGCCAGCATTGGACTAGCGGGAAAATATGAGCAGTTCTTC. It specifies CASIGLAGKYEQFF.

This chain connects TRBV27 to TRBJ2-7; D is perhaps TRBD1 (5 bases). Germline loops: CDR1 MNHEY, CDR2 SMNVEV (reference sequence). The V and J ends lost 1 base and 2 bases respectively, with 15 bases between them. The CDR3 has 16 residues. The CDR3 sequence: CASSLLGQTSTYEQYF. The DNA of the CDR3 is TGTGCCAGCAGTTTATTGGGGCAAACTTCGACCTACGAGCAGTACTTC.

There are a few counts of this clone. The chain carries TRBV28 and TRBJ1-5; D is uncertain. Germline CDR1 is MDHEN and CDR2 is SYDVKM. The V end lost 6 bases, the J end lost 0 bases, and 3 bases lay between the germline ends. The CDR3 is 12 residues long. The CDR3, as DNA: TGTGCCAGCAGCTATAGCAATCAGCCCCAGCATTTT. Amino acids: CASSYSNQPQHF.

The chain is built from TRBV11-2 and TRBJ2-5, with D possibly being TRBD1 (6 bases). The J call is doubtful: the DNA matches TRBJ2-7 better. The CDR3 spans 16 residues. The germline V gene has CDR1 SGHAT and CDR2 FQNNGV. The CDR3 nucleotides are TGTGCCAGCAGTCTAAGCAGGGGCGTAGTATGGGACGAGCAGTACTTC. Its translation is CASSLSRGVVWDEQYF.

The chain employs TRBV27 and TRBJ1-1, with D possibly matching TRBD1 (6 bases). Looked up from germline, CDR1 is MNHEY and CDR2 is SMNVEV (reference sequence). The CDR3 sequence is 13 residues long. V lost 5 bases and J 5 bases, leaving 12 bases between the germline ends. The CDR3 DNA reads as TGTGCCAGCAGTCTCACAGGGAGAACTGAAGCTTTCTTT. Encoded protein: CASSLTGRTEAFF.

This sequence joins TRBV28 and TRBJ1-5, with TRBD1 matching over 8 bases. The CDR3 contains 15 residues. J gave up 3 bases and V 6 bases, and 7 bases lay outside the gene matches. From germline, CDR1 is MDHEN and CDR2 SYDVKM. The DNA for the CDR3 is TGTGCCAGCAGGAAGACAGGGGACTACAATCAGCCCCAGCATTTT. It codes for CASRKTGDYNQPQHF.

The CDR3 loop is CASSPNGGPNEKLFF. The CDR3 DNA follows: TGTGCCAGCTCACCGAATGGGGGCCCAAATGAAAAACTGTTTTTT. The chain couples TRBV18 to TRBJ1-4; weak D call: TRBD1 (6 bases). V lost 3 bases to trimming and J lost 5 bases, with 13 bases between them. Germline V lookup: CDR1 KGHSH, CDR2 LQKENI. The length of the CDR3 is 15 residues.

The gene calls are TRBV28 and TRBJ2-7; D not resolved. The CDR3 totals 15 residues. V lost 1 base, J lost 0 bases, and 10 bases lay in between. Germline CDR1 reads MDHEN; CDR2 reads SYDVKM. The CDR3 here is CASSLSRYSSYEQYF. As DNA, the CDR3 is TGTGCCAGCAGTTTATCGCGCTACTCCTCCTACGAGCAGTACTTC.

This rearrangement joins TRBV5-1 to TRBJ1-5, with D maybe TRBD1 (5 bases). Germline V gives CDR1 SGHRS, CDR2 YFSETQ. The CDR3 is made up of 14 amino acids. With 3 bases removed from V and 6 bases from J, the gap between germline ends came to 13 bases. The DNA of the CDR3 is TGCGCCAGCAGCTCAGACGGGGGGATTCAGCCCCAGCATTTT. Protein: CASSSDGGIQPQHF.

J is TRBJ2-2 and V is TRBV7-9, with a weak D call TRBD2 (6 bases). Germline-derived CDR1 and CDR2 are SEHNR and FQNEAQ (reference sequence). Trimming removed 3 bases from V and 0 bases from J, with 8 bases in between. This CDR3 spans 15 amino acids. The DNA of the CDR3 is TGTGCCAGCAGCTTGCGGGACTCGAACACCGGGGAGCTGTTTTTT. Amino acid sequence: CASSLRDSNTGELFF.

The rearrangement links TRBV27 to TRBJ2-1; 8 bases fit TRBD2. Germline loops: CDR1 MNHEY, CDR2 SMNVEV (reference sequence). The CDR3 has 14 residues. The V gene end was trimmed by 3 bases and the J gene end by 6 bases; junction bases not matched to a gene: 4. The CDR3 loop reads CASSFGLAGNEQFF. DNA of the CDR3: TGTGCCAGCAGTTTCGGACTAGCAGGCAATGAGCAGTTCTTC.

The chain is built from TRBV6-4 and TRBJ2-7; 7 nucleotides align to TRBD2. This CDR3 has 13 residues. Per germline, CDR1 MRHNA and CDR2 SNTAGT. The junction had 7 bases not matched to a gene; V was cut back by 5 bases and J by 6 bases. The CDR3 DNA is TGTGCCAGCAGTCCCCCCCCGGGAGGCGAGCAGTACTTC. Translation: CASSPPPGGEQYF.

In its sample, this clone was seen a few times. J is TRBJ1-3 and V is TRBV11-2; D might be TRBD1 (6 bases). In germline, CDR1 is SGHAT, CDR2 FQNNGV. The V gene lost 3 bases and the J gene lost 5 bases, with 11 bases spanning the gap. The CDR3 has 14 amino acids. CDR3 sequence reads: CASSFDRSRNTIYF. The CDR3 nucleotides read TGTGCCAGCAGCTTCGACAGGTCAAGAAACACCATATATTTT.

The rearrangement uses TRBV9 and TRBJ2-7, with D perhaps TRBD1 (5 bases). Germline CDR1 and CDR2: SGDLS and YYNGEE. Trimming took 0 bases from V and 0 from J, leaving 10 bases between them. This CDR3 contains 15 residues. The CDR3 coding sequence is TGTGCCAGCAGCGTAGCTGGGGCTAGCTCCTACGAGCAGTACTTC. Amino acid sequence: CASSVAGASSYEQYF.

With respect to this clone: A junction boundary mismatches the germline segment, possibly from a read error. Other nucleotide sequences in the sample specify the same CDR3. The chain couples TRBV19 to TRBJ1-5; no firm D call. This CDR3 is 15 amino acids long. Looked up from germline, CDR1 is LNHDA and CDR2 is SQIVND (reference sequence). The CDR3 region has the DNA TGCGCCAGTAGTATAAGAGATTATAGCAATCAGCCCCAGCATTTT. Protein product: CASSIRDYSNQPQHF.

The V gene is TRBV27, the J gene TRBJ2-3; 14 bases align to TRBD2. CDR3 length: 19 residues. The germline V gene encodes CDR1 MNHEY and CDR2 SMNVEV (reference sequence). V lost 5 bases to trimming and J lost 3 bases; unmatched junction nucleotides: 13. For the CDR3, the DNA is TGTGCCAGCAGTCCAGGGACTAGCGGGAGAGGGGCTTGGACAGATACGCAGTATTTT. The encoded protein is CASSPGTSGRGAWTDTQYF.

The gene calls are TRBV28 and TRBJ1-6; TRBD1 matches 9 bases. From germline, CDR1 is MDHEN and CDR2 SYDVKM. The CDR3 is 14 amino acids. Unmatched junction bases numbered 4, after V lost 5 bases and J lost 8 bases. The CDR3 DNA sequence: TGTGCCAGCAGTCTAGACAGGGGGTATTCACCCCTCCACTTT. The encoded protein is CASSLDRGYSPLHF.

The CDR3 loop is CASSRQMSSYNSPLHF. The CDR3 nucleotides are TGTGCCAGCAGTAGACAGATGAGCTCCTATAATTCACCCCTCCACTTT. This chain joins TRBV2 and TRBJ1-6, with D tentatively TRBD1 (5 bases). V was trimmed by 5 bases and J by 0 bases, leaving 11 bases between them. Germline CDR1 is SNHLY and CDR2 is FYNNEI. The CDR3 covers 16 residues.